The rows below give T cell receptor beta chains drawn from one sample of a study of CD8 T cells in Susac syndrome. TCRdb analysed the immunoSEQ multiplex PCR reads with MiXCR anew, one entry per CDR3 protein. The sample yields roughly 180,000 distinct CDR3 sequences, about 94% seen once. Sequencing input: CD4+ T cells from PBMCs. The receptors here all came from a human donor with Susac syndrome. Each CDR3 is given with its conserved first and last residue. A D gene is named only where the DNA matches it firmly. The size entry is marked missing in some rows and otherwise reads once, few, many or a size class.

TRBD1	TRBV29-1	TRBJ1-2	NA	CSVATGGPYGYTF	TGCAGCGTTGCGACAGGGGGTCCCTATGGCTACACCTTC
NA	TRBV6-6	TRBJ1-1	NA	CASTREGGTTEAFF	TGTGCCAGCACCCGTGAGGGGGGGACGACTGAAGCTTTCTTT
TRBD2	TRBV6-2/TRBV6-3	TRBJ2-5	NA	CASSSRLASQETQYF	TGTGCCAGCAGTTCCAGACTAGCGTCGCAAGAGACCCAGTACTTC
NA	TRBV7-6	TRBJ2-7	NA	CASTKTPTSYEQYF	TGTGCCAGCACGAAAACCCCGACCTCCTACGAGCAGTACTTC
TRBD2	TRBV6-5	TRBJ2-7	once	CASSRGEGPNEQYF	TGTGCCAGCAGCCGCGGGGAGGGGCCCAACGAGCAGTACTTC
NA	TRBV12-3/TRBV12-4	TRBJ1-5	NA	CASSPGVVGNQPQHF	TGTGCCAGCAGTCCCGGGGTTGTAGGCAATCAGCCCCAGCATTTT
NA	TRBV30	TRBJ2-2	NA	CAWSGRWRTGELFF	TGTGCCTGGAGTGGAAGGTGGCGGACCGGGGAGCTGTTTTTT
TRBD1	TRBV7-9	TRBJ2-2	NA	CASNPGQGLGNTGELFF	TGTGCCAGCAACCCGGGACAGGGATTGGGGAACACCGGGGAGCTGTTTTTT
NA	TRBV5-6	TRBJ1-1	once	CASSAGLAEAFF	TGTGCCAGCAGCGCGGGACTCGCTGAAGCTTTCTTT
NA	TRBV5-1	TRBJ2-7	NA	CASHLGRQFPSEQYF	TGCGCCAGCCACCTCGGTCGCCAGTTTCCCTCCGAGCAGTACTTC
TRBD1	TRBV11-2	TRBJ2-5	NA	CASSRQGQTQYF	TGTGCCAGCAGCCGACAGGGCCAGACCCAGTACTTC
NA	TRBV20-1	TRBJ2-4	NA	CSVLGAKNIQYF	TGCAGTGTATTGGGAGCCAAAAACATTCAGTACTTC
NA	TRBV12-3/TRBV12-4	TRBJ2-1	NA	CASSTGRRSYNEQFF	TGTGCCAGCAGTACGGGACGTCGCTCCTACAATGAGCAGTTCTTC
TRBD1	TRBV2	TRBJ1-5	NA	CASRGTGGIQPQHF	TGTGCCAGCAGGGGGACAGGGGGAATTCAGCCCCAGCATTTT
NA	TRBV5-1	TRBJ1-1	NA	CASSLTEGSEAFF	TGCGCCAGCAGCCTGACAGAAGGGTCTGAAGCTTTCTTT
NA	TRBV6-2/TRBV6-3	TRBJ2-3	NA	CASSRAAPQVTDTQYF	TGTGCCAGCAGCCGTGCCGCCCCACAGGTCACAGATACGCAGTATTTT
NA	TRBV20-1	TRBJ2-5	NA	CSARGGSQETQYF	TGCAGTGCTAGAGGAGGCTCCCAAGAGACCCAGTACTTC
NA	TRBV24-1	TRBJ2-1	NA	CATSKQGTEEQFF	TGTGCCACCAGTAAACAGGGCACGGAGGAGCAGTTCTTC
NA	TRBV29-1	TRBJ2-2	once	CSVTELADWELFF	TGCAGCGTTACGGAACTTGCTGACTGGGAGCTGTTTTTT
NA	TRBV7-9	TRBJ1-4	once	CASSANTNEKLFF	TGTGCCAGCAGCGCCAACACGAATGAAAAACTGTTTTTT
TRBD2	TRBV7-2	TRBJ2-7	NA	CASSVAGGPYEQYF	TGTGCCAGCAGCGTAGCGGGAGGTCCCTACGAGCAGTACTTC
TRBD2	TRBV20-1	TRBJ2-1	NA	CSEISSGRRNEQFF	TGCAGTGAGATCTCCAGCGGGAGACGAAATGAGCAGTTCTTC
NA	TRBV12-3/TRBV12-4	TRBJ1-2	NA	CASSRGQHYGYTF	TGTGCCAGCAGCCGCGGACAGCACTATGGCTACACCTTC
NA	TRBV28	TRBJ2-3	NA	CASSQRYRYTDTQYF	TGTGCCAGCAGTCAACGGTACAGATACACAGATACGCAGTATTTT
NA	TRBV11-2	TRBJ2-1	NA	CASSSRGLARNEQFF	TGTGCCAGCAGCTCCAGAGGCCTAGCAAGGAATGAGCAGTTCTTC
NA	TRBV30	TRBJ2-7	NA	CAWSIPYEQYF	TGTGCCTGGAGTATCCCCTACGAGCAGTACTTC
NA	TRBV7-3	TRBJ1-6	NA	CASSLTTGNSPLHF	TGTGCCAGCAGCTTAACAACGGGTAATTCACCCCTCCACTTT
NA	TRBV5-6	TRBJ1-2	NA	CASSSSRPGYTF	TGTGCCAGCAGCTCCTCTCGCCCAGGCTACACCTTC
TRBD1	TRBV7-9	TRBJ2-7	once	CASSRTGTETYEQYF	TGTGCCAGCAGCCGGACCGGGACAGAGACCTACGAGCAGTACTTC
NA	TRBV29-1	TRBJ1-1	few	CSAHDWGPNEAFF	TGCAGCGCCCATGACTGGGGGCCAAATGAAGCTTTTTTT
NA	TRBV7-8	TRBJ2-3	NA	CASSLAASTDTQYF	TGTGCCAGCAGCTTAGCGGCTAGCACAGATACGCAGTATTTT
TRBD2	TRBV20-1	TRBJ2-1	NA	CSARGRLAGEGQFF	TGCAGTGCTAGAGGTCGACTAGCGGGAGAGGGGCAGTTCTTC
NA	TRBV29-1	TRBJ2-5	NA	CSVERMEETQYF	TGCAGCGTTGAACGGATGGAGGAGACCCAGTACTTC
NA	TRBV30	TRBJ2-7	NA	CAWSLGEMYEQYF	TGTGCCTGGAGTTTAGGGGAGATGTACGAGCAGTACTTC
TRBD1	TRBV6-2/TRBV6-3	TRBJ2-7	NA	CASFRTGDYEQYF	TGTGCCAGCTTTCGGACAGGCGACTACGAGCAGTACTTC
NA	TRBV12-3/TRBV12-4	TRBJ2-4	NA	CASSLAPSGNIQYF	TGTGCCAGCAGTTTAGCGCCATCGGGTAACATTCAGTACTTC
NA	TRBV7-9	TRBJ1-4	NA	CASSRGGDNEKLFF	TGTGCCAGCAGTCGAGGGGGAGATAATGAAAAACTGTTTTTT